The 14 T cell receptor beta chains in this list originate from one sample, sequenced in a study of blood T cells in healthy people across ages. A second roughly 7 to 11 cycle PCR used barcoded and J-beta primers. In TCRdb, the 5' RACE reads were re-called with MiXCR into one record per CDR3 protein. The table lists 870,000 or so distinct CDR3 sequences, 29% of them singletons. The sample comprised blood. These TCRs come from a woman older than 75 in good health.

This clonotype was counted at least ten times. The CDR3 spells CASSLAAAARSTQYF. The CDR3 DNA is TGTGCCAGCAGCTTGGCCGCGGCCGCTCGGTCTACGCAGTATTTT. The chain links TRBV5-5 to TRBJ2-3; D unresolved. The germline V gene has CDR1 SGHKS and CDR2 YYEKEE (reference sequence). Deletions cut 0 bases from V and 8 bases from J, with 16 bases between. The CDR3 totals 15 residues. The full variable domain, completed using reference TRBV5-5 and TRBJ2-3, is DAGVTQSPTHLIKTRGQQVTLRCSPISGHKSVSWYQQVLGQGPQFIFQYYEKEERGRGNFPDRFSARQFPNYSSELNVNALLLGDSALYLCASSLAAAARSTQYFGPGTRLTVL.

The chain joins TRBV3-1 to TRBJ2-3; D possibly uses TRBD1 or TRBD2 (5 bases each). The V gene lost 7 bases and the J gene lost 4 bases, with 12 bases spanning the gap. From germline, CDR1 is LGHDT and CDR2 YNNKEL (reference sequence). The CDR3 has 13 residues. The CDR3 is CASTQRGADTQYF. The CDR3 region has the DNA TGTGCCAGCACCCAGAGAGGGGCAGATACGCAGTATTTT.

Comment on this clonotype: This may be a read error: a much more frequent sequence differs by one nucleotide. The chain uses TRBV5-5 and TRBJ1-2, with a weak D call TRBD1 (6 bases). This CDR3 spans 13 amino acids. Trimming cost V 4 bases and J 6 bases, with 13 bases left between them. In germline, CDR1 is SGHKS, CDR2 YYEKEE (reference sequence). The CDR3 loop reads CASSTGQNHGYTF. The CDR3 coding sequence is TGTGCCAGCAGCACGGGACAAAACCATGGCTACACCTTC.

The chain couples TRBV6-5 to TRBJ1-5; D gene ambiguous. Germline V gene data show CDR1 as MNHEY and CDR2 as SVGAGI. Trimming took off 4 bases at V and 4 bases at J, with 8 bases between the two ends. This CDR3 region has 13 residues. CDR3 sequence (DNA): TGTGCCAGCAGTTGGAGACTAAATCAGCCCCAGCATTTT. Its translation: CASSWRLNQPQHF.

This clonotype came up a few times. A much more abundant neighbour one base away suggests this may be a read error. J is TRBJ2-7 and V is TRBV5-5; the D gene is possibly TRBD1 (5 bases). The CDR3 extends over 13 amino acids. Germline V gene sequence: CDR1 SGHKS, CDR2 YYEKEE (reference sequence). Here the CDR3 DNA reads TGTGCCAGCAGATTGGGCAGGGATTACGAGCAGTACTTC. Encoded protein: CASRLGRDYEQYF.

This rearrangement joins TRBV5-1 to TRBJ2-5; D is possibly TRBD1 (6 bases). Germline CDR1 SGHRS, CDR2 YFSETQ. The CDR3 runs 15 residues. The V gene lost 7 bases and the J gene lost 4 bases, with 20 bases spanning the gap. The CDR3 spells CASGTRTGWGETQYF. The CDR3 DNA reads as TGCGCCAGCGGCACTAGAACAGGGTGGGGAGAGACCCAGTACTTC.

The chain uses TRBV4-3 and TRBJ1-6; D remains unclear. CDR1 and CDR2 from the germline V gene are LGHNA and YSLEER. The CDR3 has 15 residues. V lost 4 bases and J lost 7, with 14 bases in between. The CDR3 loop is CASSRSAATNSPLHF. CDR3 bases: TGCGCCAGCAGCCGCTCGGCCGCGACGAATTCACCCCTCCACTTT.

The chain recombines TRBV7-2 with TRBJ1-6; D remains unclear. CDR3 length: 15 residues. Germline V lookup: CDR1 SGHTA, CDR2 FQGNSA. V lost 4 bases and J 18 bases, leaving 25 bases between the germline ends. The CDR3 coding sequence is TGTGCCAGCAGCTCCCCCAAGTCCTATAATTCACCTCCCCACTTT. This sequence encodes CASSSPKSYNSPPHF.

The chain employs TRBV20-1 and TRBJ2-3, with TRBD1 matching 7 bases. Germline loops: CDR1 DFQATT, CDR2 SNEGSKA (reference sequence). The length of the CDR3 is 13 residues. V lost 5 bases and J lost 4; bases outside the gene matches: 6. CDR3 in DNA: TGCAGTGCTCGCTATACAGGGGCAGATACGCAGTATTTT. The encoded protein is CSARYTGADTQYF.

This clonotype was counted a few times. A much larger clonotype is one base distant, so this may be a read error. This rearrangement joins TRBV7-2 to TRBJ2-1; D gene uncertain. Trimming left V 7 bases short and J 8 bases short, with 18 bases between. CDR3 length: 14 residues. The germline gives CDR1 SGHTA, CDR2 FQGNSA. In DNA form, the CDR3 reads TGTGCCAGCATGACCAGACCGCCGATCTATGAGCAGTTCTTC. As protein: CASMTRPPIYEQFF.

This clonotype has more than one count but fewer than ten. The chain couples TRBV4-2 to TRBJ1-4; 9 bases agree with TRBD1. The junction had 8 bases not matched to a gene; V was cut back by 0 bases and J by 9 bases. In germline, CDR1 is LGHNA, CDR2 YNFKEQ. This CDR3 region has 16 residues. This CDR3 reads CASSQDTGQGNQKLFF. CDR3 DNA: TGTGCCAGCAGCCAAGATACGGGACAGGGAAACCAAAAACTGTTTTTT.

This clonotype appeared a few times. Being one base from a much bigger clone, this may be a read error. This rearrangement joins TRBV4-2 to TRBJ2-5; 8 bases agree with TRBD2. CDR1 is LGHNA and CDR2 is YNFKEQ in the germline V gene. The CDR3 is made up of 14 amino acids. Here the CDR3 reads CAGSKTSDLETQYF. CDR3 nucleotide sequence: TGTGCCGGCAGCAAGACTAGCGACCTAGAGACCCAGTACTTC.

This clonotype was seen at least ten times. This chain connects TRBV28 to TRBJ2-7; the match to TRBD1 covers 11 bases. V trimming: 7 bases; J trimming: 12 bases; junction bases outside the gene matches: 14. The germline gives CDR1 MDHEN, CDR2 SYDVKM. The CDR3 consists of 14 residues. CDR3 DNA: TGTGCCAGCAATTCGGGGACAGGGGGTTTGGTAATGTACTTC. As protein: CASNSGTGGLVMYF.

Ten or more counts support this clonotype. The CDR3 is CASSLQVRDPEAFF. The CDR3 DNA follows: TGCGCCAGCAGCTTGCAGGTTAGGGACCCTGAAGCTTTCTTT. The rearrangement uses TRBV5-1 and TRBJ1-1; TRBD1 might be the D (5 bases). V was clipped by 1 base and J by 6 bases, with 13 bases between them. Germline values: CDR1 SGHRS, CDR2 YFSETQ. The CDR3 length is 14 residues.